The rows below give T cell receptor beta chains drawn from one sample of a study of CD8 T cells in Susac syndrome. TCRdb reanalysed the immunoSEQ multiplex PCR reads using MiXCR and keeps one entry per CDR3 protein. The top ten hold about 0.1% of the sample, which has 180,000 or so distinct CDR3 sequences, 85% to 95% seen once. The specimen sequenced was CD4+ T cells from PBMCs. These receptors came from a human donor with Susac syndrome. Both conserved end residues are part of each CDR3. The order of the fields is J gene, D gene, V gene, clone size, CDR3 DNA, CDR3 protein. D genes are given only for firm matches. The listing skips clone size in some rows; elsewhere it reads once, few, many or a size class.

>TRBJ1-4|.|TRBV20-1|.
TGCAGTGCTAGTTACAGGTTTAATGAAAAACTGTTTTTT
CSASYRFNEKLFF
>TRBJ2-6|.|TRBV6-6|.
TGTGCCAGCACCGATATTTCCACCGGGGCCAACGTCCTGACTTTC
CASTDISTGANVLTF
>TRBJ2-5|TRBD2|TRBV7-6|once
TGTGCCAGCAGCTTAGAGACTAGCGGGGTGGGGGAGACCCAGTACTTC
CASSLETSGVGETQYF
>TRBJ2-4|.|TRBV6-2/TRBV6-3|.
TGTGCCAGCAGTTACCCCAGCCCTTTACTTCAGTACTTC
CASSYPSPLLQYF
>TRBJ1-6|.|TRBV12-3/TRBV12-4|.
TGTGCCAGCAGTTTATCGGCCTCTGCTTCACCCCTCCACTTT
CASSLSASASPLHF
>TRBJ1-2|TRBD1|TRBV28|.
TGTGCCAGCACCTTAGGCAGGGGGAGGTATGGCTACACCTTC
CASTLGRGRYGYTF
>TRBJ1-1|.|TRBV11-3|once
TGTGCCAGCAGCTTAGGATCTTGGGGCGGGGTAGAAGCTTTCTTT
CASSLGSWGGVEAFF
>TRBJ1-2|.|TRBV6-5|.
TGTGCCAGCAGGACAGCTGGGGCGGACTATGGCTACACCTTC
CASRTAGADYGYTF
>TRBJ1-1|.|TRBV30|.
TGTGCCTGGAGTCGCGTGAACACTGAAGCTTTCTTT
CAWSRVNTEAFF
>TRBJ1-1|.|TRBV20-1|.
TGCAGTGCTAGAGGGGGACACCCGAACACTGAAGCTTTCTTT
CSARGGHPNTEAFF
>TRBJ1-4|TRBD1|TRBV23-1|.
TGCGCCAGCAGTCAATCTGCAGGGGGTGAAAAACTGTTTTTT
CASSQSAGGEKLFF
>TRBJ1-5|TRBD1|TRBV12-3/TRBV12-4|.
TGTGCCAGCAGTTCTCAGGGGGACAATCAGCCCCAGCATTTT
CASSSQGDNQPQHF